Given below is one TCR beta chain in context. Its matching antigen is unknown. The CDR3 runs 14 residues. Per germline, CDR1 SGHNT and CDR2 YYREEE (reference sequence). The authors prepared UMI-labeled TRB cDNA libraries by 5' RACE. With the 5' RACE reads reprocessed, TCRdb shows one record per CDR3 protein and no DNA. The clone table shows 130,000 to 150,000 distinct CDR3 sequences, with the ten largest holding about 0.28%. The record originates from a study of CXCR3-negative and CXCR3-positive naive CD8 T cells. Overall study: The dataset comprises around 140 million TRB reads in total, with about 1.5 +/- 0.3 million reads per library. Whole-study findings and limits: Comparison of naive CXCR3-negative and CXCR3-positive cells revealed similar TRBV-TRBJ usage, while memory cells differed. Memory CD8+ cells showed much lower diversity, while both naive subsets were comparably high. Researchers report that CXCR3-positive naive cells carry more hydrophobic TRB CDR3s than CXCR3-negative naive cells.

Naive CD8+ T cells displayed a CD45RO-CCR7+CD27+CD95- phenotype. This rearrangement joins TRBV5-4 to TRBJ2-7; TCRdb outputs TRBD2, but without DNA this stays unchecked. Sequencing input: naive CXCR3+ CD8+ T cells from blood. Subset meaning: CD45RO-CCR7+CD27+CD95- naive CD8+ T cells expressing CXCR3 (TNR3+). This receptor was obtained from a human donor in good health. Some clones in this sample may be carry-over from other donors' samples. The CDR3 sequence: CASSFGTNSYEQYF.